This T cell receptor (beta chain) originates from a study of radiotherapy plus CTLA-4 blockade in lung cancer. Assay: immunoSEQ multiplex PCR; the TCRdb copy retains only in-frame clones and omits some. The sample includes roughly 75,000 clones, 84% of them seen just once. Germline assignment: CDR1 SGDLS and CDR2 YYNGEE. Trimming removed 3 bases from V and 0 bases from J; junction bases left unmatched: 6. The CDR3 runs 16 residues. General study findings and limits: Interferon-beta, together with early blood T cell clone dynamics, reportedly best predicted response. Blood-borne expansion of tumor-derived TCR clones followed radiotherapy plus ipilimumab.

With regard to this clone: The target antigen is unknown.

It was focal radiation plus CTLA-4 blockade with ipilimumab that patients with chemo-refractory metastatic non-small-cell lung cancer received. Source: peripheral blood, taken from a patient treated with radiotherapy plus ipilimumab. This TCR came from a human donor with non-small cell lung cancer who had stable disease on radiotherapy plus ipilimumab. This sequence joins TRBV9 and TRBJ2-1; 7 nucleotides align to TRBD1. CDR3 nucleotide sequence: TGTGCCAGCAGCGGACAGGGCGTTAGCTCCTACAATGAGCAGTTCTTC. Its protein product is CASSGQGVSSYNEQFF.